This T cell receptor (beta chain) was retrieved from a study of blood T cell repertoires in COVID-19. V was pared by 10 bases and J by 13 bases, with 27 bases between. Germline V gene data show CDR1 as MDHEN and CDR2 as SYDVKM. The CDR3 is made up of 14 amino acids. How the authors handled the data: Nucleated cell number was recorded as an estimate derived from reference gene primer amplification. Clones were read by immunoSEQ multiplex PCR, and TCRdb kept only the in-frame ones, dropping some. V and J calls and clone size are copied from that table; D and trimming were computed from the DNA. The table records 55,000 to 65,000 clones, roughly 91% of them present only once.

The clonotype comes from a human donor in a cohort sampled during active COVID-19. The chain is built from TRBV28 and TRBJ2-3, with D perhaps matching TRBD1 (6 bases). Sequencing was carried out using peripheral blood. Here the CDR3 reads CATGQRGAGSMKYF. The CDR3 nucleotides read TGTGCCACGGGACAACGTGGCGCAGGATCGATGAAGTATTTT.